This paragraph covers one T cell receptor beta chain sequence. It has no known antigen specificity. Base qualities were left out, and no much larger clone turns up one base away. TCR CDR3 regions were amplified from genomic DNA by multiplex PCR using the deep immunoSEQ assay. For each cell subset, the extracted genomic DNA was distributed evenly across all wells of several immunoSEQ 96-well plates, and each plate served as one replicate. For sorted subsets, each replicate PCR was loaded with roughly 200 ng genomic DNA, equivalent to 25,000 to 35,000 T cell genomes. Purified libraries were quantified with a Qubit 3.0 fluorometer, sized on a Bioanalyzer 2100, and re-quantified with the KAPA Library Quantification kit. Every immunoSEQ 96-well plate was sequenced on a separate single-read 150-cycle Illumina NextSeq 550 flow cell. In the source study's methods: The immunoSEQ output contained only junctional sequences without quality scores, so filtering could not match that applied to full-length reads. To assign V/J genes and CDR3, sequences were annotated against IMGT germline references using PyIR, a Python wrapper for IgBLAST v1.9. Reads were filtered out if the reads had weak V/J assignments (E-value above 1e-6), no CDR3, stop codons, out-of-frame junctions, or ambiguous translated residues. V3J clonotypes were defined as sequences sharing an identical inferred V gene, J gene, and CDR3 amino acid sequence. Percentage overlap between repertoires was computed as shared unique clonotypes divided by the size of the smaller repertoire. Repertoire richness was assessed with RTK rarefaction, the Chao1 estimator, and Recon v2.1 estimates of unobserved clonotypes. Generation probabilities for all TCRbeta clonotypes obtained by the gDNA method from several donors were computed using OLGA. The source is immuneACCESS, and TCRdb retained only in-frame sequences with V and J called. Part of the clones is not carried over; for the studies checked, unresolved V genes explain less than half of this, and the remainder is unexplained. For V, J and clone size, that table is used; D and trimming come from the DNA. The sample records 500,000 to 700,000 clones, roughly 95% of which are singletons. The top ten constitute approximately 0.12% of the sample.

CD8 naive samples consisted of CD45RO-negative cells that were positively selected for CCR7, yielding a CD45RA+CCR7+ population without TemRA cells. The donors were healthy, HIV-negative adults with no recently reported acute infections or vaccinations. All donors were Caucasian adults living in Nashville, Tennessee, USA. Blood was obtained by leukapheresis, after which PBMCs were separated by Ficoll-Histopaque density gradient centrifugation and cryopreserved in liquid nitrogen vapor phase. Purity and quantity of every magnetically sorted T cell population were checked by analytical flow cytometry. Each sorted fraction had its genomic DNA isolated and then quantified by UV absorbance on a Nanodrop 2000c. This specimen comes from a study of shared clonotypes between healthy human individuals (dated by TCRdb to 2018 to 2020). Some background on the complete study: The cohort comprised two women and a few men aged 18 to 49 years. For each donor, CD4 naive and CD4 memory were each run on three plates, CD8 naive on two plates, and CD8 memory on one plate. Different laboratories and diverse techniques were used to prepare libraries and sequence TCR repertoires, to increase sequencing depth and limit assay-specific biases. Blood TCR repertoires of a handful of healthy adults were deeply sequenced to estimate repertoire size and the extent of clonotype sharing between individuals. Per donor, leukapheresis produced somewhere between about 0.85 and 10 billion PBMCs.

Measured from the cysteine to the phenylalanine, the CDR3 is 16 residues long. Only CDR3 DNA remains: 48 bases, in frame from the first base. V is clipped by 0 bases and J by 8 bases, and the sequence between their germline boundaries is 17 bases long. According to the germline V gene, CDR1 reads SGHAT and CDR2 reads FQNNGV. Summary of the overall study and its limitations: Across a handful of donors, about 5.2% of naive CD4, roughly 3.8% of naive CD8, roughly 2.3% of memory CD4, and approximately 0.4% of memory CD8 clonotypes were shared. Sampling was restricted to blood, and TCR repertoires in tissue are likely to differ from TCR repertoires in blood. Higher generation probabilities were observed for clonotypes shared by all four sorted-subset donors than for non-shared clonotypes. Even with the large sequencing depth, rarefaction of the sorted-subset datasets indicated that sequencing was incomplete. Pairwise subsampling indicated that sequencing depth was expected to affect the degree of clonotype sharing among donors. Estimated clonotype richness was generally larger for naive than for memory subsets. Because the study included only a small number of donors, the genetic and exposure-history diversity represented was limited.

This TCR came from a woman in her twenties or thirties in good health. This chain joins TRBV11-2 to TRBJ2-1; the D gene cannot be named for sure. Sequencing was performed on naive CD8+ T cells sorted from blood. Taken with the paper, the label for cell subset or site translates to: CD45RA+CCR7+. CDR3 reads: CASSLDPGVDAYEQFF. In nucleotide form, the sequence is TGTGCCAGCAGCTTAGATCCAGGAGTTGACGCTTATGAGCAGTTCTTC.